The T cell receptor (beta chain) described here comes from a study of CD8 T cells in ankylosing spondylitis (dated by TCRdb to about 2017). Regarding the study in general: The study set out to find disease-linked TCR variants by profiling T cell receptor beta repertoires in ankylosing spondylitis patients and healthy donors. In total, the full study cohort was made up of about 110 healthy donors and 25 to 30 ankylosing spondylitis patients. Peripheral blood samples were taken, and synovial fluid was additionally collected from ankylosing spondylitis patients.

The data were produced on an Illumina HiSeq 2500. TCR beta libraries were prepared by quantitative 5'-RACE with molecular barcodes. Per the authors' processing: A new computational method based on a probabilistic model of VDJ rearrangement was used to identify disease-linked TCR variants. The raw public data were reprocessed by TCRdb itself: fastp quality trimming at Q25, MiXCR clonotype calling, in-frame beta chains only. Each entry is one CDR3 protein sequence, shown with its most common DNA and genes. It is TCRdb's table, rather than the study itself, that gives the V and J calls and clone size. This sample is represented by 250,000 to 350,000 distinct CDR3 sequences; under 8.5% of them were singletons. Jointly, the top ten make up more than 12% of the sample. There are a few counts of this clonotype. Its antigen is not yet known. Base qualities were left out, and no much larger clone turns up one base away.

Spanning cysteine to phenylalanine, the CDR3 consists of 16 amino acids. Only the CDR3 DNA stays, 48 bases, in frame from base 1. V is reduced by 1 base and J by 7 bases, leaving a spacing of 17 bases between them. Study-level results and caveats: Blood from ankylosing spondylitis patients appeared to be characterized by a TCR beta motif composed of roughly eight highly homologous amino acid variants. Some motif variants were previously reported in synovial fluid and blood of reactive arthritis patients, suggesting common disease-initiation mechanisms. According to the report, matched synovial fluid samples from ankylosing spondylitis patients were significantly enriched for the disease-linked clones. The disease-linked clones had a CD8+ phenotype and were found at relatively low frequencies in peripheral blood.

The TCR was taken from a male donor with ankylosing spondylitis. The chain employs TRBV12-3 or TRBV12-4 and TRBJ2-1, with a weak D call of TRBD1 (5 bases match). Specimen: blood, either unsorted or a sorted T cell fraction (not recorded which). CDR3 loop: CASSLGLGASTNEQFF. The DNA sequence is as follows: TGTGCCAGCAGTTTAGGTTTAGGGGCCTCGACGAATGAGCAGTTCTTC.